This T cell receptor beta chain originates from a study of response to subunit inactivated influenza vaccine. MiXCR, run by TCRdb on the RT-PCR reads, gives a single entry per CDR3 protein. The sample includes hundreds of thousands of distinct CDR3 sequences, less than 30% of them seen just once. The specimen comprised CD4+ T cells sorted from PBMCs, sampled roughly 5 days after vaccination. The source of this sequence is a man between 50 and 59 years old who received an inactivated influenza vaccine.

The CDR3 DNA is TGTGCCAGCAGTACATACACAGGGGGCTACGAGCAGTACTTC. This encodes CASSTYTGGYEQYF. V is TRBV6-2 or TRBV6-3 and J is TRBJ2-7; 8 positions agree with TRBD1. CDR1 and CDR2 (germline): MNHEY, SVGEGT. The CDR3 extends over 14 amino acids. Germline trimming cut 5 bases from V and 3 bases from J; bases unmatched to any gene: 6.